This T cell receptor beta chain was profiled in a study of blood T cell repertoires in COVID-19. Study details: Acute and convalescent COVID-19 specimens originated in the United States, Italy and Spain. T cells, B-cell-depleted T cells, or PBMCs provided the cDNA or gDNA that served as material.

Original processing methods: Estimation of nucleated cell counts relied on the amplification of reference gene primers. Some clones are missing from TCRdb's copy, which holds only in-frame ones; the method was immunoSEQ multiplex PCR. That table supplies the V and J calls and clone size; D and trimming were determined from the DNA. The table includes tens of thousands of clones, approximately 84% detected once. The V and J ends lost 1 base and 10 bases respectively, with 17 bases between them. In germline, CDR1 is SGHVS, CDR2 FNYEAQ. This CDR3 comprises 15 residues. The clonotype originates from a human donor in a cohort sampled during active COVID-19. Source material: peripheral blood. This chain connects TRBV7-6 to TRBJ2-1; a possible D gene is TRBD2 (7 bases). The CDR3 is CASSLVGGGAGEQFF. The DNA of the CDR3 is TGTGCCAGCAGCTTAGTAGGTGGGGGGGCCGGGGAGCAGTTCTTC.